Presented here are 9 T cell receptor beta chains from one specimen sequenced in a study of CD4+ T cells in melanoma. Sequencing used immunoSEQ multiplex PCR; TCRdb keeps in-frame clones, though not all of them. The sample shows around 100,000 clones, about 92% of them seen only once. Specimen: peripheral blood. These receptor sequences come from a human donor with melanoma.

As DNA, the CDR3 is TGTGCCAGCAGCTCCACAAATTCACCCCTCCACTTT. The encoded protein is CASSSTNSPLHF. This chain joins TRBV7-2 and TRBJ1-6; D not certain. The V and J ends lost 4 bases and 7 bases respectively, with 5 bases between them. This CDR3 spans 12 amino acids. Germline values: CDR1 SGHTA, CDR2 FQGNSA. The entire variable domain, with the rest obtained from reference TRBV7-2 and TRBJ1-6, is as follows: GAGVSQSPSNKVTEKGKDVELRCDPISGHTALYWYRQSLGQGLEFLIYFQGNSAPDKSGLPSDRFSAERTGGSVSTLTIQRTQQEDSAVYLCASSSTNSPLHFGNGTRLTVT.

The V gene is TRBV7-3, the J gene TRBJ2-7; unclear D gene. The CDR3 extends over 13 amino acids. V shed 2 bases and J shed 2 bases, with 7 bases lying between them. Germline assignment: CDR1 SGHTA and CDR2 FQGTGA. The DNA for the CDR3 is TGTGCCAGCAGCTTAGGCAGAGCCTACGAGCAGTACTTC. It yields the protein CASSLGRAYEQYF.

This clone was counted only a few times. The chain combines TRBV19 with TRBJ2-2; 10 nucleotides line up with TRBD2. There are 16 residues in the CDR3. Germline V gives CDR1 LNHDA, CDR2 SQIVND (reference sequence). V lost 3 bases, J lost 1 base, and 2 bases stayed unmatched. The chain's CDR3 is CASSMLAGVNTGELFF. CDR3 bases: TGTGCCAGTAGTATGCTAGCGGGAGTGAACACCGGGGAGCTGTTTTTT.

The J gene is TRBJ2-5, the V gene TRBV28; 13 positions agree with TRBD2. With V trimmed by 6 bases and J by 5 bases, 9 bases remained unmatched. The CDR3 is 16 residues long. The germline gives CDR1 MDHEN, CDR2 SYDVKM. The CDR3 loop is CASRSGLAGVHETQYF. Written as DNA, the CDR3 is TGTGCCAGCAGGTCCGGACTAGCGGGAGTCCATGAGACCCAGTACTTC.

This clone was picked up one time. The gene calls are TRBV15 and TRBJ2-3; D unresolved. With 8 bases removed from V and 0 bases from J, the gap between germline ends came to 15 bases. This CDR3 has 15 residues. CDR1 and CDR2 (germline): LNHNV, YYDKDF (reference sequence). The CDR3 region is CATAQGSPSTDTQYF. CDR3 sequence (DNA): TGTGCCACCGCCCAAGGGTCCCCTAGCACAGATACGCAGTATTTT.

The V call is TRBV6-1, the J call TRBJ1-1; D not certain. Germline values: CDR1 MNHNS, CDR2 SASEGT. The CDR3 is 11 amino acids. Between the trimmed V and J ends, which lost 4 bases and 11 bases, there was a span of 11 bases. The CDR3 nucleotides read TGTGCCAGCAGTGTAGGGTTTGAGGCTTTCTTT. Amino acids: CASSVGFEAFF.

The chain is built from TRBV7-2 and TRBJ2-2; 8 bases are a match to TRBD2. The junction had 11 bases not matched to a gene; V was cut back by 5 bases and J by 3 bases. This CDR3 region has 17 residues. Germline V gene data show CDR1 as SGHTA and CDR2 as FQGNSA. CDR3 protein: CASSPLGSGRYTGELFF. CDR3 coding DNA: TGTGCCAGCAGCCCCCTGGGAAGCGGGAGATACACCGGGGAGCTGTTTTTT.

This chain joins TRBV5-1 and TRBJ2-7, with D perhaps matching TRBD1 or TRBD2 (5 bases each). Germline-derived CDR1 and CDR2 are SGHRS and YFSETQ. With 0 bases removed from V and 5 bases from J, the gap between germline ends came to 12 bases. The CDR3 runs to 14 residues. This CDR3 is CASSLAGRGDEQYF. CDR3 DNA sequence: TGCGCCAGCAGCTTGGCAGGGAGAGGCGACGAGCAGTACTTC.

J is TRBJ2-1 and V is TRBV9; tentatively, D is TRBD1 (6 bases). The CDR3 totals 15 residues. V was clipped by 4 bases and J by 6 bases, with 17 bases between them. The germline V gene encodes CDR1 SGDLS and CDR2 YYNGEE. The CDR3 DNA sequence: TGTGCCAGCAGCCTCCAAGGCGCAGGGGTCAATGAGCAGTTCTTC. It codes for CASSLQGAGVNEQFF.